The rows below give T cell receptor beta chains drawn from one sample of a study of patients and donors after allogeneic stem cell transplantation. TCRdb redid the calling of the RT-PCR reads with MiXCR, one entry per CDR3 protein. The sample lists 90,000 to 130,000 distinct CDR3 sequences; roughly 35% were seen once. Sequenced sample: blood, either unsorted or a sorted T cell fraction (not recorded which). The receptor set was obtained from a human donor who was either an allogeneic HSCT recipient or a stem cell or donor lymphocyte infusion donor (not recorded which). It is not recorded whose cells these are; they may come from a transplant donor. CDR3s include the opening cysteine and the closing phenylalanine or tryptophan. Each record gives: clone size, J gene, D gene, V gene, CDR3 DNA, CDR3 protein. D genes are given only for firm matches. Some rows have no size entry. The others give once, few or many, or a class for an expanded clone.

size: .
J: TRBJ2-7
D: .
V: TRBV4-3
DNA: TGCGCCAGCAGCCAAGATTGGGTAAGCTACGAGCAGTACTTC
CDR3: CASSQDWVSYEQYF

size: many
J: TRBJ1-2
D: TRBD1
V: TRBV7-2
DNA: TGTGCCAGCAGCTCCATCGGACAGGGGGCACATGGCTACACCTTC
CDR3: CASSSIGQGAHGYTF

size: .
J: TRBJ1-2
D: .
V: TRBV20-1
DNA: TGCAGTGCTAGAGATTGGAGGGAAAGCTACACCTTC
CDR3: CSARDWRESYTF

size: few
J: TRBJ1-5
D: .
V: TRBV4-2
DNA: TGTGCCAGCAGCCAAGATGGGGGGGGCAATCAGCCCCAGCATTTT
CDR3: CASSQDGGGNQPQHF

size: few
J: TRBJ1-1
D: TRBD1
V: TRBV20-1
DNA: TGCAGTGCTAGAGGACAGGGTGAAGCTTTCTTT
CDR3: CSARGQGEAFF

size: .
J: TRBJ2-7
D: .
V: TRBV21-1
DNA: TGTGCCAGCAGCAAAGGGAGGGACTCCGAGCAGTACTTC
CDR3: CASSKGRDSEQYF

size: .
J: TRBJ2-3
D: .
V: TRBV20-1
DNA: TGCAGTGCTAGAGCGAGGTCTAGCACAGATACGCAGTATTTT
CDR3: CSARARSSTDTQYF

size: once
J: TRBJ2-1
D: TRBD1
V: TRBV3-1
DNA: TGTGCCAGCAGCCGACACCGCCAGCGGCGGACAGGGAAAGGCAATGAGCAGTTCTTC
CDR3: CASSRHRQRRTGKGNEQFF

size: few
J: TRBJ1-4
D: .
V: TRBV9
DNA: TGTGCCAGCAGCGTCTCGGGCGGTGAAAAACTGTTTTTT
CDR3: CASSVSGGEKLFF

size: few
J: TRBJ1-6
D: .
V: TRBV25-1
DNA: TGTGCCAGCAGTGACGGGGACATTTTCATCTCACCCCTCCACTTT
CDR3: CASSDGDIFISPLHF

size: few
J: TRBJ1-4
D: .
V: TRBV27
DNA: TGTGCCAGCAGTCTAGACAGGCTTAATGAAAAACTGTTTTTT
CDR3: CASSLDRLNEKLFF

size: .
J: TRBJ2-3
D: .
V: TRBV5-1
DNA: TGCGCCAGCAAAGACAGTGGCACAGATACGCAGTATTTT
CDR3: CASKDSGTDTQYF

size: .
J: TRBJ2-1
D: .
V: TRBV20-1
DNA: TGCAGTGCTAGCGGGAGCCCCTACAATGAGCAGTTCTTC
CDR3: CSASGSPYNEQFF

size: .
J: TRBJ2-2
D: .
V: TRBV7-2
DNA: TGTGCCAGCAGCTTAGGAGGGTCTATGAACACCGGGGAGCTGTTTTTT
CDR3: CASSLGGSMNTGELFF

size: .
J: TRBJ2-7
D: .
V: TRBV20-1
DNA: TGCAGTGCTAGGAGAGCACTAAGGAACGAGCAGTACTTC
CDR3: CSARRALRNEQYF

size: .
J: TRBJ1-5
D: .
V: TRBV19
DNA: TGTGCCAGTAGTCCCCGACCGGCCTCCAGCAATCAGCCCCAGCATTTT
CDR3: CASSPRPASSNQPQHF

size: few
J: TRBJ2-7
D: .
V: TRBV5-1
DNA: TGCGCCAGCAGCTTCCAAAGCGGTAGCTCCTACGAGCAGTACTTC
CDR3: CASSFQSGSSYEQYF

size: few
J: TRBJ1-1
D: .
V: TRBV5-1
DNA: TGCGCCAGCAGCTTGGAATACAGGAACACTGAAGCTTTCTTT
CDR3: CASSLEYRNTEAFF

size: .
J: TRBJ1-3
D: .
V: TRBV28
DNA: TGTGCCAGCAGTTTCGCCGGGGGGTTCTCTGGAAACACCATATATTTT
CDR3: CASSFAGGFSGNTIYF

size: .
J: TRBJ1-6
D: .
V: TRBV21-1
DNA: TGTGCCAGCAGCAAAGCGGGGCGGAGGAATAATTCACCCCTCCACTTT
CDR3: CASSKAGRRNNSPLHF

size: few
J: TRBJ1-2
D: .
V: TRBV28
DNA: TGTGCCAGCAGTTTGGGGTCAGGCCTATATGGCTACACCTTC
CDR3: CASSLGSGLYGYTF

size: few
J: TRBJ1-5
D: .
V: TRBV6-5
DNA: TGTGCCAGCAGCCCCTACAGGGTGGAAGGGGCCCAGCATTTT
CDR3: CASSPYRVEGAQHF

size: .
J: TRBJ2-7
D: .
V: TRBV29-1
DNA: TGCAGCGACGCCGGGCCCCCCTACGAGCAGTACTTC
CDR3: CSDAGPPYEQYF

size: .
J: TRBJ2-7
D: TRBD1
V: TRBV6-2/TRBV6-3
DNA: TGTGCCAGCAGTTACAAAAGGACAGGTGTCTACGAGCAGTACTTC
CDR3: CASSYKRTGVYEQYF

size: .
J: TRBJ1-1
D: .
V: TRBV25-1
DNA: TGTGCCAGCAGTGAAAGGCACAGCTTATCGAACACTGAAGCTTTCTTT
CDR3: CASSERHSLSNTEAFF

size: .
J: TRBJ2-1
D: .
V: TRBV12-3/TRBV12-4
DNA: TGTGCCAGCAGCCGACTTGCGAGTCCCCCTTACAATGAGCAGTTCTTC
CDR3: CASSRLASPPYNEQFF

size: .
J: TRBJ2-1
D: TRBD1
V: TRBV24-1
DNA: TGTGCCACCAGTGACCGCGACAGGGGGACTAATGAGCAGTTCTTC
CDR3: CATSDRDRGTNEQFF

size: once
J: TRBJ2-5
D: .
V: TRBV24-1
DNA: TGTGCCACGGCTCCGGGCAGGGAAGAGACCCAGTACTTC
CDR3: CATAPGREETQYF

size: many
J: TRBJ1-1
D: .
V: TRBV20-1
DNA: TGCAGTGCTAGAGATGGAGGCGCCCCAACTGAAGCTTTCTTT
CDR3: CSARDGGAPTEAFF

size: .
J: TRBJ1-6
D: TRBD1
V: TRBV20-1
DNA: TGCAGTGCTACAGGGGGCGGATATTCACCCCTCCACTTT
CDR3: CSATGGGYSPLHF

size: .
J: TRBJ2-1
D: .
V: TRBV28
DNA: TGTGCCAGCAATAGATACAGGGCCTACAATGAGCAGTTCTTC
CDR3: CASNRYRAYNEQFF

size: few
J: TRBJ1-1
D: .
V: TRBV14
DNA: TGTGCCAGCAGCGCGTCGGGGAACACTGAAGCTTTCTTT
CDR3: CASSASGNTEAFF

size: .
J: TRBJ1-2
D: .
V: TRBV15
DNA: TGTGCCACCAGCAGAGATTTCGGGGTCTATGGCTACACCTTC
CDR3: CATSRDFGVYGYTF

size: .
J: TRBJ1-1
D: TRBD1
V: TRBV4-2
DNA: TGTGCCAGCAGCCAAGATCTAGGGGCAGGGGGGCAGAACACTGAAGCTTTCTTT
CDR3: CASSQDLGAGGQNTEAFF

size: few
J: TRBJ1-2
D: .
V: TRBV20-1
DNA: TGCAGTGCTAGTACAGGGATTTCCTATGGCTACACCTTC
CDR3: CSASTGISYGYTF

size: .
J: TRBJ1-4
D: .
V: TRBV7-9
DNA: TGTGCCAGCAGCTTGGGGGCTAGCGGTGAAAAACTGTTTTTT
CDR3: CASSLGASGEKLFF

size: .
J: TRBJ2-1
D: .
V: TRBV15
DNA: TGTGCCACCAGCAGAGGGGCCTTGGCCTCCTACAATGAGCAGTTCTTC
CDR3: CATSRGALASYNEQFF